This T cell receptor (beta chain) was sequenced for a study of human T cells and chemical hapten exposure. The overall study: During the roughly 25-week study period, patients had diphenylcyclopropenone applied to the scalp every week. Patch tests applied 0.01% DPC to the upper back and were scored after 6 days.

The library put unique molecular identifiers onto individual cDNA molecules. TCRdb re-analysed the RACE reads in MiXCR, keeping a single row per CDR3 protein. The sample includes roughly 250,000 distinct CDR3 sequences, around 9.3% seen only once; the top ten take 2% to 3%. This CDR3 is built from 11 residues. Trimming removed 4 bases at V and 5 bases at J, with 6 bases between. CDR1 is SQVTM, CDR2 ANQGSEA, per germline. The table lists this clonotype with a few counts. Time point of the sample: pre-sensitization, week 0. As to treatment: therapeutic diphenylcyclopropenone sensitization with weekly scalp DPC.

The sequence was obtained from a woman in her 40s with alopecia areata. Some clones in this sample may be carry-over from other donors' samples. The V call is TRBV29-1, the J call TRBJ2-1; no firm D call. The sequenced sample was whole blood, obtained in connection with sensitization to the hapten diphenylcyclopropenone (DPC). CDR3 protein: CSVGRNNEQFF. CDR3 nucleotide sequence: TGCAGCGTTGGGAGAAACAATGAGCAGTTCTTC.